Below, 7 T cell receptor beta chains from the same sample are listed, as sequenced in a study of cytomegalovirus exposure and HLA in healthy donors. Both 60 Vbeta primers and 13 Jbeta primers went into the PCR. The protocol was immunoSEQ multiplex PCR, while the TCRdb copy is restricted to in-frame clones and leaves out a portion. The repertoire includes approximately 150,000 clones, approximately 71% of them detected once, and about 10% sits in the top ten. Material for sequencing was PBMCs. The source of these receptors is a man aged 30 to 45 in good health and CMV-seropositive.

The CDR3: CASYLHGYTF. The CDR3 DNA reads as TGTGCTAGTTATCTCCATGGCTACACCTTC. The chain carries TRBV12-5 and TRBJ1-2; D is ambiguous. V was cut by 8 bases and J by 6 bases, with 7 bases left in between. This CDR3 has 10 residues. Per the germline V gene, CDR1 is LGHNT and CDR2 is FRNRAP.

The chain employs TRBV11-2 and TRBJ2-2, with D possibly matching TRBD2 (7 bases). The CDR3 has 15 residues. CDR1 SGHAT and CDR2 FQNNGV come from the germline V gene. The V and J ends lost 3 bases and 7 bases respectively, with 15 bases between them. The CDR3 protein is CASSFGGGSGGELFF. The CDR3, as DNA: TGTGCCAGCAGCTTCGGGGGCGGGAGTGGCGGGGAGCTGTTTTTT.

This chain joins TRBV21-1 and TRBJ2-1; TRBD2 is taken as the D call from the table, unchecked against the DNA. TRBV21-1 is a pseudogene segment. This CDR3 spans 17 amino acids. CDR3 DNA sequence: TGTGCCAGCAAGAAAAGCCGGGATTATGCGGACTACAATGAGCAGTTCTTC. This gives the protein CASKKSRDYADYNEQFF.

The gene calls are TRBV10-3 and TRBJ1-5, with D unresolved. From germline, CDR1 is ENHRY and CDR2 SYGVKD. Trimming left V 2 bases short and J 7 bases short, with 9 bases between. The CDR3 has 13 residues. The DNA for the CDR3 is TGTGCCATCAGTGAGACGATGGAGCAGCCCCAGCATTTT. Its protein product is CAISETMEQPQHF.

This clone was counted only a few times. The V gene is TRBV30, the J gene TRBJ2-7; 7 positions agree with TRBD2. J gave up 4 bases and V 3 bases, and 9 bases lay outside the gene matches. Per germline, CDR1 GTSNPN and CDR2 SVGIG (reference sequence). The CDR3 is made up of 14 amino acids. CDR3 nucleotides: TGTGCCTGGAGGGTGGGAGCGGGGACGTACGAGCAGTACTTC. Protein: CAWRVGAGTYEQYF.

This clone was recorded only once. The chain couples TRBV2 to TRBJ1-5; tentatively, D is TRBD1 (6 bases). Trimming shortened V by 3 bases and J by 3 bases, and 12 bases separated the two germline ends. CDR3 length: 15 residues. CDR1 and CDR2 (germline): SNHLY, FYNNEI. The chain's CDR3 is CASSDRQGFNQPQHF. CDR3 DNA: TGTGCCAGCAGTGACCGGCAGGGGTTCAATCAGCCCCAGCATTTT.

The chain has TRBV4-2 and TRBJ2-1, with 7 positions matching TRBD1. The CDR3 consists of 16 residues. V was pared by 0 bases and J by 4 bases, with 6 bases of the junction left unmatched. Looked up from germline, CDR1 is LGHNA and CDR2 is YNFKEQ. The CDR3 reads CASSQDGQGDYNEQFF. CDR3 sequence (DNA): TGTGCCAGCAGCCAAGATGGCCAGGGGGATTACAATGAGCAGTTCTTC.